Below, 9 T cell receptor beta chains from the same sample are listed, as sequenced in a study of human thymus T cells. Clones were sequenced by immunoSEQ multiplex PCR, and TCRdb holds only the in-frame ones, with some missing. The table shows around 120,000 clones, with approximately 96% occurring only once. Corrective heart surgery yielded resections, and these provided the thymus tissue. Sequenced sample: thymus tissue. All receptors derive from a boy younger than two with a congenital heart defect but otherwise immunologically healthy.

The chain carries TRBV7-6 and TRBJ1-2; D is uncertain. The CDR3 covers 12 residues. Germline values: CDR1 SGHVS, CDR2 FNYEAQ. The V gene lost 5 bases and the J gene lost 9 bases, with 13 bases spanning the gap. Written as DNA, the CDR3 is TGTGCCAGCAGCCCGCCGGGAGAGAGCTACACCTTC. Its protein product is CASSPPGESYTF.

This clone has a single count. The rearrangement joins TRBV4-3 to TRBJ1-4; TRBD1 aligns across 8 bases. The CDR3 extends over 14 amino acids. V dropped 1 base and J dropped 5; count of bases not matched to a gene: 0. Germline assignment: CDR1 LGHNA and CDR2 YSLEER. The CDR3 loop is CASSQGQGNEKLFF. As DNA, the CDR3 is TGCGCCAGCAGCCAAGGACAGGGGAATGAAAAACTGTTTTTT.

This chain uses TRBV4-1 with TRBJ2-5, with TRBD2 matching over 7 bases. CDR1 is MGHRA, CDR2 YSYEKL, per germline. V lost 0 bases, J lost 4 bases, and 2 bases stayed unmatched. This CDR3 spans 14 amino acids. The DNA for the CDR3 is TGCGCCAGCAGCCAAGATTGGGGGGGAGAGACCCAGTACTTC. Translated, it gives CASSQDWGGETQYF.

The chain links TRBV5-4 to TRBJ2-2, with D unresolved. The V end was cut by 4 bases, the J end by 5 bases, with 21 bases between. Per germline, CDR1 SGHNT and CDR2 YYREEE (reference sequence). This CDR3 has 17 amino acids. CDR3 loop: CASSPLSGLPRTGELFF. The CDR3, as DNA: TGTGCCAGCAGCCCGTTATCCGGGCTGCCGAGAACCGGGGAGCTGTTTTTT.

The gene calls are TRBV13 and TRBJ2-3; 8 bases fit TRBD2. V lost 5 bases, J lost 4 bases, and 5 bases stayed unmatched. The CDR3 runs to 14 residues. CDR1 is PRHDT and CDR2 is FYEKMQ in the germline V gene (reference sequence). The CDR3 nucleotides read TGTGCCAGCAGCACCCGACTAGCGTCAGATACGCAGTATTTT. Translated, it gives CASSTRLASDTQYF.

The V call is TRBV11-2, the J call TRBJ2-2; D possibly corresponds to TRBD2 (6 bases). The CDR3 contains 18 residues. Trimming pared 1 base from V and 6 bases from J, leaving 21 bases between. Germline V CDR1 and CDR2: SGHAT, FQNNGV. CDR3 in amino acids: CASSLVSRGSRTPGELFF. The CDR3 region has the DNA TGTGCCAGCAGCTTAGTGAGTCGGGGGTCCCGAACACCCGGGGAGCTGTTTTTT.

The rearrangement links TRBV4-1 to TRBJ1-5; D is unclear. The CDR3 is 16 amino acids. V lost 3 bases and J 7 bases, leaving 19 bases between the germline ends. CDR1 is MGHRA and CDR2 is YSYEKL in the germline V gene. The CDR3 loop is CASSQESRLVDQPQHF. The CDR3 DNA follows: TGCGCCAGCAGCCAGGAATCCCGCTTAGTGGACCAGCCCCAGCATTTT.

The chain has TRBV9 and TRBJ2-2, with 7 bases lining up with TRBD2. Germline CDR1 and CDR2: SGDLS and YYNGEE. V trimming: 0 bases; J trimming: 4 bases; junction bases outside the gene matches: 0. The CDR3 is 14 amino acids. The CDR3 is CASSVGGGTGELFF. DNA of the CDR3: TGTGCCAGCAGCGTAGGGGGGGGCACCGGGGAGCTGTTTTTT. Variable domain in full (rest from reference TRBV9 and TRBJ2-2): DSGVTQTPKHLITATGQRVTLRCSPRSGDLSVYWYQQSLDQGLQFLIQYYNGEERAKGNILERFSAQQFPDLHSELNLSSLELGDSALYFCASSVGGGTGELFFGEGSRLTVL.

This chain connects TRBV7-2 to TRBJ2-5; TRBD2 agrees at 7 bases. With 2 bases clipped from V and 2 bases from J, the junction kept 11 bases outside the gene matches. Germline lookup yields CDR1 SGHTA and CDR2 FQGNSA. The CDR3 is made up of 17 amino acids. This chain's CDR3 is CASSLRASGGWQETQYF. The CDR3 nucleotides read TGTGCCAGCAGCTTAAGGGCCTCGGGGGGATGGCAAGAGACCCAGTACTTC.